A single sample gave rise to the 26 T cell receptor beta chains below, sequenced in a study of blood T cell repertoires in COVID-19. Profiling relied on immunoSEQ multiplex PCR, and the TCRdb table lists in-frame clones only, not all of them. The sample yields approximately 97,000 clones, 87% seen once. The sequenced material came from peripheral blood. These TCRs come from a woman aged 50 to 65 with COVID-19, enrolled during active disease.

CDR3 nucleotides: TGTGCCAGCAGACCGTCTTTACAGGGAAATACTGAAGCTTTCTTT. This codes for CASRPSLQGNTEAFF. This rearrangement joins TRBV6-5 to TRBJ1-1; tentative D call: TRBD1 (6 bases). The germline V and J ends were trimmed by 6 bases and 5 bases, with 19 bases remaining between them. The CDR3 length is 15 residues. Germline lookup yields CDR1 MNHEY and CDR2 SVGAGI.

The CDR3 protein is CAAHRGADYGYTF. CDR3 coding DNA: TGTGCCGCCCACAGGGGCGCAGACTATGGCTACACCTTC. The rearrangement links TRBV6-5 to TRBJ1-2, with 7 nucleotides matching TRBD1. CDR1 MNHEY and CDR2 SVGAGI come from the germline V gene. The trim removed 11 bases at V and 3 bases at J, leaving 9 bases unmatched. The CDR3 is 13 residues long.

The chain has TRBV6-5 and TRBJ2-7; D possibly corresponds to TRBD1 (6 bases). The germline gives CDR1 MNHEY, CDR2 SVGAGI. CDR3 length equals 14 residues. The V end was cut by 4 bases, the J end by 1 base, with 11 bases between. In DNA form, the CDR3 reads TGTGCCAGCAGTTCCAGGGACACATCCTACGAGCAGTACTTC. This codes for CASSSRDTSYEQYF.

The chain recombines TRBV6-5 with TRBJ1-1; 8 bases match TRBD1. The V and J ends lost 5 bases and 3 bases, in that order; junction bases with no gene match: 5. Germline lookup yields CDR1 MNHEY and CDR2 SVGAGI. The CDR3 has 14 amino acids. CDR3 amino acids: CASSRDRRYTEAFF. For the CDR3, the DNA is TGTGCCAGCAGTCGGGACAGGAGATACACTGAAGCTTTCTTT.

This chain connects TRBV18 to TRBJ1-1, with D unclear. Germline CDR1 and CDR2: KGHSH and LQKENI. The CDR3 totals 17 residues. Trimming took 0 bases from V and 1 from J, leaving 15 bases between them. CDR3 region: CASSPPSMRGRNTEAFF. The CDR3 DNA follows: TGTGCCAGCTCACCACCGAGTATGCGGGGAAGGAACACTGAAGCTTTCTTT.

The rearrangement joins TRBV28 to TRBJ1-6, with 9 positions matching TRBD1. Germline-derived CDR1 and CDR2 are MDHEN and SYDVKM. The ends lost 4 bases at V and 9 bases at J; junction bases unmatched: 7. There are 15 residues in the CDR3. This CDR3 reads CASSSRDRDFSPLHF. The CDR3 DNA reads TGTGCCAGCAGTTCCCGGGACAGGGATTTTTCACCCCTCCACTTT.

The sample holds a few counts of this clone. The gene calls are TRBV19 and TRBJ2-5, with 10 bases aligning to TRBD2. Germline-derived CDR1 and CDR2 are LNHDA and SQIVND (reference sequence). The CDR3 is 17 residues long. V dropped 0 bases and J dropped 4; count of bases not matched to a gene: 8. The CDR3 nucleotides are TGTGCCAGTAGTATAGACACAGCGGGGGGGCCGGGAGAGACCCAGTACTTC. This gives the protein CASSIDTAGGPGETQYF.

V is TRBV18 and J is TRBJ1-1; possible D gene TRBD1, 5 bases. The V gene lost 1 base and the J gene lost 3 bases, with 6 bases spanning the gap. The length of the CDR3 is 13 residues. Looked up from germline, CDR1 is KGHSH and CDR2 is LQKENI. The CDR3 DNA reads TGTGCCAGCTCACCACGGGGGGACACTGAAGCTTTCTTT. Its protein product is CASSPRGDTEAFF. Supplemented by reference TRBV18 and TRBJ1-1, the full variable domain reads NAGVMQNPRHLVRRRGQEARLRCSPMKGHSHVYWYRQLPEEGLKFMVYLQKENIIDESGMPKERFSAEFPKEGPSILRIQQVVRGDSAAYFCASSPRGDTEAFFGQGTRLTVV.

This sequence joins TRBV30 and TRBJ1-4; no reliable D call. Germline values: CDR1 GTSNPN, CDR2 SVGIG (reference sequence). The CDR3 is 14 amino acids. Trimming took 4 bases from V and 4 from J, leaving 13 bases between them. The CDR3 DNA follows: TGTGCCTGGAAAGCCGGGGTTAATAATGAAAAACTGTTTTTT. Protein: CAWKAGVNNEKLFF.

This chain connects TRBV15 to TRBJ1-1; D remains ambiguous. There are 15 residues in the CDR3. Germline-derived CDR1 and CDR2 are LNHNV and YYDKDF (reference sequence). The germline V and J ends were trimmed by 0 bases and 0 bases, with 8 bases remaining between them. CDR3 loop: CATSRDMSVNTEAFF. The CDR3 nucleotides read TGTGCCACCAGCAGAGACATGTCGGTGAACACTGAAGCTTTCTTT.

The rearrangement links TRBV11-3 to TRBJ2-5; a weak D match, TRBD1 (6 bases). Germline loops: CDR1 SGHNT, CDR2 YENEEA. The CDR3 is 14 amino acids. Trimming took off 5 bases at V and 5 bases at J, with 15 bases between the two ends. CDR3 coding DNA: TGTGCCAGCAGCCCATCAGGGGCGTCCGAGACCCAGTACTTC. Translated: CASSPSGASETQYF.

The chain joins TRBV9 to TRBJ1-1; a weak D match, TRBD1 (6 bases). The CDR3 extends over 15 amino acids. Germline V gene lookup returns CDR1 SGDLS and CDR2 YYNGEE. V shed 3 bases and J shed 3 bases, with 15 bases lying between them. CDR3 loop: CASSAGVKGHTEAFF. The CDR3 DNA is TGTGCCAGCAGCGCAGGGGTTAAGGGGCACACTGAAGCTTTCTTT.

The chain links TRBV7-6 to TRBJ1-3, with unresolved D. Trimming left V 1 base short and J 0 bases short, with 10 bases between. This CDR3 is 16 amino acids long. Looked up from germline, CDR1 is SGHVS and CDR2 is FNYEAQ. This chain's CDR3 is CASSLGGSGSGNTIYF. CDR3 sequence (DNA): TGTGCCAGCAGCTTAGGAGGTTCTGGCTCTGGAAACACCATATATTTT.

This sequence joins TRBV3-1 (or the pseudogene TRBV3-2) and TRBJ1-1, with D possibly matching TRBD1 (6 bases). CDR1 and CDR2 from the germline V gene are LGHDT and YNNKEL (reference sequence). Trimming took off 0 bases at V and 2 bases at J, with 7 bases between the two ends. The CDR3 has 14 residues. The chain's CDR3 is CASSQEDRNTEAFF. CDR3 coding DNA: TGTGCCAGCAGCCAAGAGGACAGAAACACTGAAGCTTTCTTT.

Here the CDR3 DNA reads TGTGCCAGCAGCCATATGAAAGGACAGGGGAATCAGCCCCAGCATTTT. Protein: CASSHMKGQGNQPQHF. The rearrangement uses TRBV27 and TRBJ1-5; 9 bases align to TRBD1. After removal of 6 bases from V and 4 bases from J, the junction contained 10 bases not matched to a gene. Germline assignment: CDR1 MNHEY and CDR2 SMNVEV (reference sequence). The CDR3 is 16 residues long.

The V gene is TRBV7-9, the J gene TRBJ1-2; no clear D. Germline V gene data show CDR1 as SEHNR and CDR2 as FQNEAQ (reference sequence). The CDR3 contains 14 residues. The V gene lost 4 bases and the J gene lost 5 bases, with 14 bases spanning the gap. Here the CDR3 DNA reads TGTGCCAGCAGCTCCAAACAACGGGGATATGGCTACACCTTC. Protein sequence: CASSSKQRGYGYTF.

This rearrangement joins TRBV5-1 to TRBJ1-1; weak D call: TRBD1 (6 bases). The CDR3 spans 17 residues. Per germline, CDR1 SGHRS and CDR2 YFSETQ. V lost 0 bases and J 5 bases, leaving 20 bases between the germline ends. CDR3 coding DNA: TGCGCCAGCAGCTTGGGACAGGCTGGCCCGGGATCTACTGAAGCTTTCTTT. Translated, it gives CASSLGQAGPGSTEAFF.

This chain joins TRBV30 and TRBJ2-2, with a tentative D call TRBD2 (5 bases). The CDR3 runs to 13 residues. The germline V and J ends were trimmed by 3 bases and 5 bases, with 10 bases remaining between them. The germline CDR1 and CDR2 sequences are GTSNPN and SVGIG (reference sequence). In nucleotides, the CDR3 is TGTGCCTGGAGGCCGTGGAGGACCGGGGAGCTGTTTTTT. It is translated as CAWRPWRTGELFF.

V gene TRBV7-3 combines with J gene TRBJ1-3, with 7 bases aligning to TRBD1. The J segment lost 4 bases and the V segment lost 5 bases, leaving 8 bases of the junction unmatched. CDR1 is SGHTA, CDR2 FQGTGA, per germline. The CDR3 consists of 15 residues. CDR3 DNA: TGTGCCAGCAGCCCCGACAGGGCTTCCGGAAACACCATATATTTT. Amino acids: CASSPDRASGNTIYF.

V usage is TRBV4-2 and J usage is TRBJ2-3; 8 bases are a match to TRBD2. CDR1 and CDR2 from the germline V gene are LGHNA and YNFKEQ. The V segment lost 3 bases and the J segment 3 bases; nucleotides outside the gene matches: 11. This CDR3 has 17 residues. CDR3 sequence: CASSQGWASGSTDTQYF. The CDR3 coding sequence is TGTGCCAGCAGCCAGGGGTGGGCGAGCGGGAGTACAGATACGCAGTATTTT.

The chain is built from TRBV9 and TRBJ1-6; 7 bases align to TRBD1. The CDR3 is 13 amino acids. Germline V CDR1 and CDR2: SGDLS, YYNGEE. The V and J ends lost 5 bases and 7 bases, in that order; junction bases with no gene match: 3. The CDR3 bases are TGTGCCAGCAGACAGGGGTCGAATTCACCCCTCCACTTT. The encoded protein is CASRQGSNSPLHF.

The rearrangement uses TRBV3-1 (or the pseudogene TRBV3-2) and TRBJ2-2; 8 bases are a match to TRBD1. The ends lost 1 base at V and 6 bases at J; junction bases unmatched: 4. CDR1 and CDR2 (germline): LGHDT, YNNKEL (reference sequence). The CDR3 is made up of 15 amino acids. CDR3 in DNA: TGTGCCAGCAGCCAAGTCGGGGGACAGGCCGGGGAGCTGTTTTTT. Its protein is CASSQVGGQAGELFF.

The V call is TRBV4-3, the J call TRBJ2-1; tentatively, D is TRBD2 (6 bases). V shed 4 bases and J shed 5 bases, with 9 bases lying between them. Germline V gene data show CDR1 as LGHNA and CDR2 as YSLEER. This CDR3 region has 13 residues. The CDR3 nucleotides read TGCGCCAGCAGCCCGGGACTCCACAATGAGCAGTTCTTC. Amino acids: CASSPGLHNEQFF.

V gene TRBV5-4 combines with J gene TRBJ1-1; 8 nucleotides line up with TRBD1. V lost 3 bases to trimming and J lost 3 bases; unmatched junction nucleotides: 7. CDR1 SGHNT and CDR2 YYREEE come from the germline V gene (reference sequence). The CDR3 contains 15 residues. CDR3 bases: TGTGCCAGCAGCTCGGCCCCGACAGGGGACACTGAAGCTTTCTTT. It specifies CASSSAPTGDTEAFF. The variable domain in full, completed from reference TRBV5-4 and TRBJ1-1, reads ETGVTQSPTHLIKTRGQQVTLRCSSQSGHNTVSWYQQALGQGPQFIFQYYREEENGRGNFPPRFSGLQFPNYSSELNVNALELDDSALYLCASSSAPTGDTEAFFGQGTRLTVV.

J is TRBJ1-2 and V is TRBV6-2 or TRBV6-3; D perhaps matches TRBD1 (6 bases). Germline assignment: CDR1 MNHEY and CDR2 SVGEGT. Trimming shortened V by 5 bases and J by 2 bases, and 12 bases separated the two germline ends. The CDR3 covers 14 residues. DNA of the CDR3: TGTGCCAGCAGTCGACAGGAGTTCAACTATGGCTACACCTTC. Translation: CASSRQEFNYGYTF.

This clone was detected only a few times. J is TRBJ2-5 and V is TRBV30; D is unresolved. V lost 0 bases and J 1 base, leaving 9 bases between the germline ends. This CDR3 spans 14 amino acids. Germline CDR1 is GTSNPN and CDR2 is SVGIG (reference sequence). DNA of the CDR3: TGTGCCTGGAGTGTACCGCCGGGCCAAGAGACCCAGTACTTC. Protein product: CAWSVPPGQETQYF.